This T cell receptor beta chain was sequenced in a study of CD8 T cells in ankylosing spondylitis. General study points: Disease-associated clonotypes exhibited CD8+ identity and were relatively infrequent in peripheral blood. Several highly homologous variants made up a TCR beta motif, and this motif appeared characteristic of ankylosing spondylitis blood. Disease-linked clones were reportedly significantly enriched in matched ankylosing spondylitis synovial fluid.

There are 16 residues in the CDR3. V trimming: 2 bases; J trimming: 9 bases; junction bases outside the gene matches: 5. The germline CDR1 and CDR2 sequences are LGHNA and YNFKEQ. This clonotype was recorded a few times. Its antigen is as yet unknown. Library preparation for TCR beta used quantitative 5'-RACE with molecular barcodes. TCRdb re-called the 5' RACE reads through MiXCR, storing one row per CDR3 protein. The sample comprises 130,000 or so distinct CDR3 sequences, roughly 7.3% of which are singletons, and 10% to 15% rests with the top ten. The receptor comes from a male donor with ankylosing spondylitis or in good health (not recorded which). The chain links TRBV4-2 to TRBJ2-1; 15 nucleotides align to TRBD2. Sequencing was performed on blood, either unsorted or a sorted T cell fraction (not recorded which). The CDR3 DNA follows: TGTGCCAGCAGCCAACGGACTAGCGGGAGGGCCACTGAGCAGTTCTTC. Its translation is CASSQRTSGRATEQFF.